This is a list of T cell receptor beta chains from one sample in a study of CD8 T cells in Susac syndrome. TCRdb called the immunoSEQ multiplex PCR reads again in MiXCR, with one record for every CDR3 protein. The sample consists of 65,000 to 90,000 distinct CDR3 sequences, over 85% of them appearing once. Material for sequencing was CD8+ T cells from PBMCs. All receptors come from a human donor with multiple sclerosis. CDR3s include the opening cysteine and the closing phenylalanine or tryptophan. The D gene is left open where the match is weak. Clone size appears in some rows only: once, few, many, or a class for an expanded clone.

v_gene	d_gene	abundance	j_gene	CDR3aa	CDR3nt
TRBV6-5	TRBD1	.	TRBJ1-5	CASRGGQGSNQPQHF	TGTGCCAGCAGGGGCGGACAGGGAAGCAATCAGCCCCAGCATTTT
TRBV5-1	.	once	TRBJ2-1	CASSLGRGSSYNEQFF	TGCGCCAGCAGCTTGGGACGGGGAAGCTCCTACAATGAGCAGTTCTTC
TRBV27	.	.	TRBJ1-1	CASSPRLHTEAFF	TGTGCCAGCAGTCCCCGCCTTCACACTGAAGCTTTCTTT
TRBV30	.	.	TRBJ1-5	CAWSVQGDGKQPQHF	TGTGCCTGGAGTGTACAAGGGGACGGGAAACAGCCCCAGCATTTT
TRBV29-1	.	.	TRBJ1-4	CSVQQLNEKLFF	TGCAGCGTTCAGCAGCTAAATGAAAAACTGTTTTTT
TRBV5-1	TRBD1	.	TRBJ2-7	CASSWGRTGAQRGQYF	TGCGCCAGCAGCTGGGGAAGGACAGGGGCTCAACGGGGGCAGTACTTC
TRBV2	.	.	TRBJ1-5	CASSYVNQPQHF	TGTGCCAGCAGTTACGTCAATCAGCCCCAGCATTTT
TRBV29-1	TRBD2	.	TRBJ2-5	CSVEDPGGEETQYF	TGCAGCGTTGAAGATCCCGGGGGGGAAGAGACCCAGTACTTC
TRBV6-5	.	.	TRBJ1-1	CASSSNYRAAEAFF	TGTGCCAGCAGTTCGAACTACAGGGCCGCTGAAGCTTTCTTT
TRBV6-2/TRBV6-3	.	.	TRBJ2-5	CASRDRRKETQYF	TGTGCCAGCCGTGACAGGCGAAAAGAGACCCAGTACTTC
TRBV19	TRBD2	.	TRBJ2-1	CASSQRGPYEQFF	TGTGCCAGCTCCCAGCGGGGGCCCTATGAGCAGTTCTTC
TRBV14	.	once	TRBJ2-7	CASSPTDNPYEQYF	TGTGCCAGCAGCCCGACAGATAATCCCTACGAGCAGTACTTC
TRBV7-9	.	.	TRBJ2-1	CASSPPWGGSSSYNEQFF	TGTGCCAGCAGCCCACCTTGGGGGGGCTCAAGCTCCTACAATGAGCAGTTCTTC
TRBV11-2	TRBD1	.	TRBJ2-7	CASSSRQGAEEQYF	TGTGCCAGCAGCTCCAGACAGGGGGCGGAAGAGCAGTACTTC
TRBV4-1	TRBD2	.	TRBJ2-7	CASSPVLAGGLDEQYF	TGCGCCAGCAGCCCCGTACTAGCGGGAGGTCTGGACGAGCAGTACTTC
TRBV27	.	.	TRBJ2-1	CASRKHDVRFANEQFF	TGTGCCAGCAGGAAGCACGATGTAAGGTTCGCCAATGAGCAGTTCTTC
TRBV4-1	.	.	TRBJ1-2	CASSQAQGTHGYTF	TGCGCCAGCAGCCAAGCACAGGGAACCCATGGCTACACCTTC
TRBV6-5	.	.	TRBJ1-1	CASSFSEWTVVMNTEAFF	TGTGCCAGCAGTTTCTCGGAGTGGACGGTGGTGATGAACACTGAAGCTTTCTTT
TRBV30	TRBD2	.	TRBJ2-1	CAWRLSGSHNEQFF	TGTGCCTGGAGGCTCAGCGGGAGCCACAATGAGCAGTTCTTC
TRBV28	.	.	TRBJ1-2	CASSGVRGGYGYTF	TGTGCCAGCAGTGGAGTCAGGGGTGGTTATGGCTACACCTTC
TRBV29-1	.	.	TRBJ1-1	CSVSRGGTEAFF	TGCAGCGTCTCCCGGGGCGGCACTGAAGCTTTCTTT
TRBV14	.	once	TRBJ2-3	CASSQETRSTDTQYF	TGTGCCAGCAGCCAAGAGACAAGGAGCACAGATACGCAGTATTTT
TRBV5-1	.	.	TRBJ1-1	CASTLMGVNTEAFF	TGCGCCAGCACCCTGATGGGAGTGAACACTGAAGCTTTCTTT
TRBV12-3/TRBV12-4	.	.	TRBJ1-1	CASSSGLITEAFF	TGTGCCAGCAGTTCGGGACTCATCACTGAAGCTTTCTTT
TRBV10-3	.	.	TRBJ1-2	CATDTEDYGYTF	TGTGCCACTGACACTGAGGACTATGGCTACACCTTC
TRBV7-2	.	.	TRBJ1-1	CASSTWTENTEAFF	TGTGCCAGCAGCACGTGGACGGAGAACACTGAAGCTTTCTTT
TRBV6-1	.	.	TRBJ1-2	CASSLLWTAVGDGYTF	TGTGCCAGCAGTCTCCTTTGGACAGCTGTTGGGGATGGCTACACCTTC
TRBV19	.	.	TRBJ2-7	CASGTGPADEQYF	TGCGCCAGTGGGACCGGCCCGGCGGACGAGCAGTACTTC
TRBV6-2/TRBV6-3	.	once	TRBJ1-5	CASSYPLGAGNQPQHF	TGTGCCAGCAGTTACCCGTTGGGGGCAGGTAATCAGCCCCAGCATTTT
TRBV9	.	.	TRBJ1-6	CASSALSSYNSPLHF	TGTGCCAGCAGCGCCCTGAGCTCCTATAATTCACCCCTCCACTTT
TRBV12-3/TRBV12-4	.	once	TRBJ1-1	CASSFEGGKTEAFF	TGTGCCAGCAGTTTCGAGGGTGGAAAGACTGAAGCTTTCTTT
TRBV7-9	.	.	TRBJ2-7	CASSLSLGVYSYEQYF	TGTGCCAGCAGCTTATCCCTCGGAGTCTACTCCTACGAGCAGTACTTC
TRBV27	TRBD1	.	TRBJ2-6	CASSPRDRGTGANVLTF	TGTGCCAGCAGTCCCCGGGACAGGGGGACTGGGGCCAACGTCCTGACTTTC
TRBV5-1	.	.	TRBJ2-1	CASAWTSSYNEQFF	TGCGCTAGCGCTTGGACAAGCTCCTACAATGAGCAGTTCTTC
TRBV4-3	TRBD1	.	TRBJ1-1	CASSQARQGANEAFF	TGCGCCAGCAGCCAAGCAAGGCAGGGGGCGAATGAAGCTTTCTTT